This T cell receptor (beta chain) was retrieved from a study of blood T cell repertoires in COVID-19. About the research overall: The United States, Italy and Spain supplied acute and convalescent COVID-19 samples. Nucleic acid was either cDNA or gDNA, and it came from T cells, B-cell-depleted T cells, or PBMCs.

Germline V gene sequence: CDR1 SGDLS, CDR2 YYNGEE. The junction had 15 bases not matched to a gene; V was cut back by 0 bases and J by 6 bases. The CDR3 totals 17 residues. Assay: immunoSEQ multiplex PCR; the TCRdb copy retains only in-frame clones and omits some. The table shows roughly 110,000 clones, with 80% to 85% occurring only once. The receptor comes from a man aged 65-85 years with acute or convalescent COVID-19. The J gene is TRBJ2-7, the V gene TRBV9; 7 nucleotides align to TRBD1. The sequenced sample consisted of peripheral blood. CDR3 in DNA: TGTGCCAGCAGCGTAGAGAATAAGACAGGGTGGGGTATCGAGCAGTACTTC. Its translation: CASSVENKTGWGIEQYF.